The present T cell receptor (beta chain) was sequenced within a study of blood T cell repertoires in COVID-19. Germline-derived CDR1 and CDR2 are SNHLY and FYNNEI. This CDR3 contains 16 residues. V shed 0 bases and J 7 bases; nucleotides not matched to a gene: 7. In the original analysis: How many nucleated cells were present was estimated from reference gene primer amplification. Repertoires were generated with immunoSEQ multiplex PCR, while TCRdb's copy carries only in-frame clones and drops some. V and J calls and clone size are those listed in that table; D and trimming were worked out from the DNA. The data show a few hundred thousand clones, 75% to 90% seen once.

The sequenced material came from PBMCs or T cells enriched from blood (not recorded which). The chain is built from TRBV2 and TRBJ1-5; the match to TRBD1 covers 9 bases. The source of this sequence is a man aged 35 to 55 who had recovered from COVID-19. The CDR3 sequence: CASSEATGTGLQPQHF. CDR3 nucleotides: TGTGCCAGCAGTGAAGCGACCGGGACAGGGCTACAGCCCCAGCATTTT.